Below, 3 T cell receptor beta chains from the same sample are listed, as sequenced in a study of beta chain features in type 1 diabetes. The whole isolated RNA underwent reverse transcription, so sequencing captured expressed TCRB transcripts. Libraries were prepared by immunoSEQ multiplex PCR; TCRdb keeps only in-frame clonotypes and omits some of them. Here the sample spans a few hundred thousand clones, approximately 25% being singletons. These TCRs' antigens remain unknown. Overall study results and limits: Moderate yet significant TCRB CDR3 shortening was seen in Type 1 diabetes patients in all four CD4+ subsets.

The sequenced sample consisted of naive CD4+ T cells from blood. These receptors originate from a woman under 40 with type 1 diabetes.

This clone was detected only a few times. The chain recombines TRBV5-1 with TRBJ2-5; D perhaps matches TRBD2 (6 bases). Germline-derived CDR1 and CDR2 are SGHRS and YFSETQ. The CDR3 runs 13 residues. Deletions cut 5 bases from V and 5 bases from J, with 13 bases between. The CDR3 spells CASRMGLSETQYF. The CDR3 coding sequence is TGCGCCAGCAGGATGGGACTGTCGGAGACCCAGTACTTC. Full variable domain (outside the CDR3, taken from reference TRBV5-1 and TRBJ2-5): KAGVTQTPRYLIKTRGQQVTLSCSPISGHRSVSWYQQTPGQGLQFLFEYFSETQRNKGNFPGRFSGRQFSNSRSEMNVSTLELGDSALYLCASRMGLSETQYFGPGTRLLVL.

V usage is TRBV28 and J usage is TRBJ1-5; 7 nucleotides match TRBD1. CDR1 and CDR2 (germline): MDHEN, SYDVKM. The CDR3 loop spans 15 amino acids. After removal of 8 bases from V and 0 bases from J, the junction contained 7 bases not matched to a gene. The chain's CDR3 is CASGRGLDSNQPQHF. CDR3 nucleotide sequence: TGTGCCAGCGGCAGGGGGTTGGATAGCAATCAGCCCCAGCATTTT.

The chain employs TRBV6-5 and TRBJ2-1, with D unresolved. Trimming took 7 bases from V and 4 from J, leaving 14 bases between them. CDR1 and CDR2 from the germline V gene are MNHEY and SVGAGI. The CDR3 covers 14 residues. The DNA for the CDR3 is TGTGCCAGCACCCGAGCGAGAGGTTACAATGAGCAGTTCTTC. Translated, it gives CASTRARGYNEQFF.